Here is one T cell receptor (beta chain) with its context. Its antigen is as yet unknown. V was trimmed by 2 bases and J by 2 bases, leaving 16 bases between them. CDR1 and CDR2 from the germline V gene are WNHNN and SYGVQD (reference sequence). The CDR3 extends over 16 amino acids. The PCR contained 60 Vbeta and 13 Jbeta primers. Profiled with immunoSEQ multiplex PCR; TCRdb holds only in-frame clones, not every one. The data show approximately 160,000 clones, 77% seen once. The sample is drawn from a study of cytomegalovirus exposure and HLA in healthy donors. General study points: In a later analysis, common viral pathogens appeared linked to several of the most significant clusters.

The V gene is TRBV10-1, the J gene TRBJ2-7; D may be TRBD1 (6 bases). This receptor was identified in a woman in her twenties or thirties in good health and CMV-seronegative. Material for sequencing was PBMCs. In DNA, the CDR3 is TGCGCCAGCAGTGAGGGGATCGGACAGAAAGCCTACGAGCAGTACTTC. Encoded protein: CASSEGIGQKAYEQYF.